Listed below are T cell receptor beta chains from one sample, sequenced in a study of response to subunit inactivated influenza vaccine. One entry per CDR3 protein, called by TCRdb with MiXCR from the RT-PCR reads. Of 500,000 or so distinct CDR3 sequences listed, roughly 11% are singletons. Sequenced here: PBMCs from blood, sampled 35 to 45 days after vaccination. The source is a man between 50 and 59 years old who received an inactivated influenza vaccine. CDR3s include the opening cysteine and the closing phenylalanine or tryptophan. Each record gives: V gene, D gene, J gene, clone size, CDR3 DNA, CDR3 protein. The D gene is left open where the match is weak. Size is stated for part of the rows, as once, few or many counts, or as a class when the clone is expanded.

>TRBV7-9|NA|TRBJ2-5|few
TGTGCCAGCAGCTTTGTGTCACTTGAGACCCAGTACTTC
CASSFVSLETQYF
>TRBV5-5|TRBD2|TRBJ2-1|many
TGTGCCAGCAGCGGGCGGGGGGCAGGGGCCGGAGACAATGAGCAGTTCTTC
CASSGRGAGAGDNEQFF
>TRBV12-3/TRBV12-4|TRBD1|TRBJ2-5|few
TGTGCCAGCAGTTCCCCGGCTAGGGGGCAGGCAGAGACCCAGTACTTC
CASSSPARGQAETQYF
>TRBV20-1|NA|TRBJ2-7|few
TGCAGTGCTATCTACCCGGGTTTCTACGAGCAGTACTTC
CSAIYPGFYEQYF
>TRBV20-1|NA|TRBJ2-7|NA
TGCAGTGCTACCGACTGGCAGGCCAACTCCTACGAGCAGTACTTC
CSATDWQANSYEQYF
>TRBV20-1|NA|TRBJ2-6|few
TGCAGTGCTAGAGACAGGATACTTTCATCTGGGGCCAACGTCCTGACTTTC
CSARDRILSSGANVLTF
>TRBV6-2/TRBV6-3|TRBD2|TRBJ2-3|NA
TGTGCCAGCAGTTTCACTAGCGGAGGGGCAGATACGCAGTATTTT
CASSFTSGGADTQYF
>TRBV7-9|NA|TRBJ2-2|many
TGTGCCAGCAGCTTCATGGTCGCCGGGGAGCTGTTTTTT
CASSFMVAGELFF
>TRBV6-1|NA|TRBJ1-1|NA
TGTGCCAGCACCTTGGAGGACACTGAAGCTTTCTTT
CASTLEDTEAFF
>TRBV28|TRBD1|TRBJ2-1|NA
TGTGCCAGCAGTTTATCACCCCAGACAGGGCGACCCTACAATGAGCAGTTCTTC
CASSLSPQTGRPYNEQFF
>TRBV7-4|TRBD2|TRBJ2-5|NA
TGTGCCAGCACTACCGGGGGGGGAATCGAGACCCAGTACTTC
CASTTGGGIETQYF
>TRBV30|NA|TRBJ1-3|NA
TGTGCCTGGAGTCCTCTAAGGACCTTCAGCTCTGGAAACACCATATATTTT
CAWSPLRTFSSGNTIYF
>TRBV5-6|TRBD1|TRBJ2-5|few
TGTGCCAGCAGCGGATGGGACAGGGGAAGACAAGAGACCCAGTACTTC
CASSGWDRGRQETQYF
>TRBV20-1|NA|TRBJ1-2|few
TGCAGTGTGAGGGCGGGGGCCCATGGCTACACCTTC
CSVRAGAHGYTF
>TRBV2|NA|TRBJ2-1|few
TGTGCCAGCAAGATAGTCGGGCGATACAATGAGCAGTTCTTC
CASKIVGRYNEQFF
>TRBV6-5|NA|TRBJ2-6|NA
TGTGCCAGCAGTTACTGGGGCAATAGGGCTGGGGCCAACGTCCTGACTTTC
CASSYWGNRAGANVLTF
>TRBV7-8|TRBD1|TRBJ2-1|many
TGTGCCAGCAGCGTGACAGGGGGCTACAATGAGCAGTTCTTC
CASSVTGGYNEQFF
>TRBV20-1|TRBD1|TRBJ1-4|many
TGCAGTGCCTCAGGGGGCGGGAATGAAAAACTGTTTTTT
CSASGGGNEKLFF
>TRBV5-1|NA|TRBJ2-3|few
TGCGCCAGCGATACCGGGGCACGAGGAGATACGCAGTATTTT
CASDTGARGDTQYF
>TRBV4-3|NA|TRBJ2-5|few
TGCGCCAGCAGCCAAGATCAGCGAGAAACGTTGGAGACCCAGTACTTC
CASSQDQRETLETQYF
>TRBV7-2|TRBD2|TRBJ2-3|NA
TGTGCCAGCACGCCTAGCGGGAGCTTCACAGATACGCAGTATTTT
CASTPSGSFTDTQYF
>TRBV7-9|NA|TRBJ2-1|once
TGTGCCAGCAGCTCACGAATTGGGGCCGGGGAGCAGTTCTTC
CASSSRIGAGEQFF
>TRBV12-3/TRBV12-4|NA|TRBJ2-1|many
TGTGCCAGCAGCTACCAGTTGTACTCCAATGAGCAGTTCTTC
CASSYQLYSNEQFF
>TRBV12-3/TRBV12-4|TRBD2|TRBJ2-5|many
TGTGCCAGCAGTCCAGGTAGCGGGAGTTTCCACGAGACCCAGTACTTC
CASSPGSGSFHETQYF
>TRBV4-3|NA|TRBJ2-7|many
TGCGCCAGCAGCCAAGAGCAGGGAGTTGTGTCCTACGAGCAGTACTTC
CASSQEQGVVSYEQYF
>TRBV7-9|TRBD2|TRBJ2-7|few
TGTGCCAGCAGCTTATACGGCGGGGGACCCTACGAGCAGTACTTC
CASSLYGGGPYEQYF
>TRBV28|NA|TRBJ2-7|few
TGTGCTGTGAAAGGGGGAGGGAACTACGAGCAGTACTTC
CAVKGGGNYEQYF
>TRBV7-2|NA|TRBJ1-2|few
TGTGCCAGCAGCTTAGGCAGGGGATTGGCCTATGGCTACACCTTC
CASSLGRGLAYGYTF
>TRBV5-1|NA|TRBJ2-1|NA
TGCGCCAGTGGGGCCCCGAACAATGAGCAGTTCTTC
CASGAPNNEQFF
>TRBV20-1|NA|TRBJ1-1|NA
TGCAGTGCCGGAAAGATCACAGTGAACACTGAAGCTTTCTTT
CSAGKITVNTEAFF
>TRBV9|TRBD2|TRBJ2-5|NA
TGTGCCAGCAGCGTGAGCGGGGGGGCGCAAGAGACCCAGTACTTC
CASSVSGGAQETQYF
>TRBV2|TRBD1|TRBJ1-2|few
TGTGCCAGCAGTGCCCTTCAGGGGGGTAACTATGGCTACACCTTC
CASSALQGGNYGYTF
>TRBV6-1|TRBD2|TRBJ2-1|few
TGTGCCAGCAAGAAACTAGCGGGCACCTTGTACAATGAGCAGTTCTTC
CASKKLAGTLYNEQFF
>TRBV5-6|NA|TRBJ2-2|many
TGTGCCAGCAGCTTGGGACTAGTCTCCGGGGAGCTGTTTTTT
CASSLGLVSGELFF
>TRBV6-2/TRBV6-3|NA|TRBJ1-1|few
TGTGCCAGCAGTTACGGGCAGGGATGGGGCACTGAAGCTTTCTTT
CASSYGQGWGTEAFF
>TRBV4-1|NA|TRBJ2-2|many
TGCGCCAGCAGCCAGGAAAGGGCCGGGGAGCTGTTTTTT
CASSQERAGELFF
>TRBV7-9|TRBD1|TRBJ1-1|NA
TGTGCCAGCAGCCGACCGACAGGGGGCCTCGGAACTGAAGCTTTCTTT
CASSRPTGGLGTEAFF
>TRBV12-3/TRBV12-4|NA|TRBJ2-5|NA
TGTGCCAGCAGTTTGAGCAGACCCCAAGAGACCCAGTACTTC
CASSLSRPQETQYF
>TRBV20-1|NA|TRBJ2-5|NA
TGCAGTATACCTAGGAGGGAACAAGAGACCCAGTACTTC
CSIPRREQETQYF
>TRBV20-1|TRBD2|TRBJ2-5|NA
TGCAGTGCTAGAGATCCGGGACTACAGTTCTACGGGGAGACCCAGTACTTC
CSARDPGLQFYGETQYF
>TRBV5-1|NA|TRBJ1-1|NA
TGCGCCAGCAGCTTGAATCCCCCCGAAGCTTTCTTT
CASSLNPPEAFF
>TRBV29-1|TRBD1|TRBJ2-4|few
TGCAGCGTCGGGACAGGGGGCAGAAACATTCAGTACTTC
CSVGTGGRNIQYF
>TRBV10-3|NA|TRBJ2-4|few
TGTGCCATCAGTCGCAATACGGGGGACATTCAGTACTTC
CAISRNTGDIQYF